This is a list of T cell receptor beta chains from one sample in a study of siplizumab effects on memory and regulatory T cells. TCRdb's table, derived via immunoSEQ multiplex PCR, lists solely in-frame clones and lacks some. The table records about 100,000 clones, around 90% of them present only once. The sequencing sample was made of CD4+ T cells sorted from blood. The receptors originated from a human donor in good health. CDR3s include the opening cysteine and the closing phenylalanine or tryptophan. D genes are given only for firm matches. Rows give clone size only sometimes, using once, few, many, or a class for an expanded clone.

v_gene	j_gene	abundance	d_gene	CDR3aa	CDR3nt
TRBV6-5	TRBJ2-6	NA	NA	CASRRSSGANVLTF	TGTGCCAGCCGCCGGAGCTCTGGGGCCAACGTCCTGACTTTC
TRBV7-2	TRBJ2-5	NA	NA	CASSLTSGPPQETQYF	TGTGCCAGCAGCTTAACGTCGGGCCCCCCTCAAGAGACCCAGTACTTC
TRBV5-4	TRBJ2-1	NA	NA	CASSLSRDSHNEQFF	TGTGCCAGCAGCTTGTCTCGCGACAGCCACAATGAGCAGTTCTTC
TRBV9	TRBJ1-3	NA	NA	CASSPRGAYSGNTIYF	TGTGCCAGCAGCCCCCGCGGGGCTTACTCTGGAAACACCATATATTTT
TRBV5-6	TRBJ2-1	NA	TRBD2	CASSLVSGGGSYNEQFF	TGTGCCAGCAGCTTGGTAAGCGGGGGAGGGTCCTACAATGAGCAGTTCTTC
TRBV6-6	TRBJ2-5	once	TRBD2	CASSYSTSGGRETQYF	TGTGCCAGCAGTTACTCGACTAGCGGGGGGAGAGAGACCCAGTACTTC
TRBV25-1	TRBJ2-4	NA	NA	CASSPPGLAKNIQYF	TGTGCCAGCAGTCCCCCAGGGCTAGCCAAAAACATTCAGTACTTC
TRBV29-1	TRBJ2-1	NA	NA	CSVGRGNEQFF	TGCAGCGTTGGCAGGGGCAATGAGCAGTTCTTC
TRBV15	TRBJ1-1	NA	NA	CATSRDRGSPMNTEAFF	TGTGCCACCAGCAGAGATCGGGGCAGCCCAATGAACACTGAAGCTTTCTTT
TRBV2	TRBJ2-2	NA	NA	CASARQYTGELFF	TGTGCCAGCGCGCGTCAATACACCGGGGAGCTGTTTTTT
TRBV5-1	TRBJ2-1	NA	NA	CASSLAGTYNEQFF	TGCGCCAGCAGCTTGGCCGGGACGTACAATGAGCAGTTCTTC
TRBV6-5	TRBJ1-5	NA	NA	CASRALQGTGQPQHF	TGTGCCAGCAGGGCCCTACAGGGAACCGGTCAGCCCCAGCATTTT
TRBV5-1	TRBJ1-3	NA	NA	CASSQDGGPGNTIYF	TGCGCCAGCAGCCAAGACGGTGGCCCTGGAAACACCATATATTTT
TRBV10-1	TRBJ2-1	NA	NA	CASARDTTYNEQFF	TGCGCCAGTGCTCGGGACACCACCTACAATGAGCAGTTCTTC
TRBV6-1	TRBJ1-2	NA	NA	CAKRAYNGGYTF	TGTGCCAAACGGGCGTATAATGGGGGCTACACCTTC
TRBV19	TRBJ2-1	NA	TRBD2	CASGRLAGSYNEQFF	TGTGCCAGTGGAAGACTAGCGGGCTCCTACAATGAGCAGTTCTTC
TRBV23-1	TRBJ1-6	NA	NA	CASSQSRSAPLHF	TGCGCCAGCAGTCAATCTCGGAGCGCACCCCTCCACTTT
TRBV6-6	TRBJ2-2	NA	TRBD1	CASSYTTGAGELFF	TGTGCCAGCAGTTACACCACAGGGGCCGGGGAGCTGTTTTTT
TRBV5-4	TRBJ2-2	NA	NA	CASSSPPQGQLNTWELFF	TGTGCCAGCAGCTCACCTCCGCAAGGACAGTTGAACACCTGGGAGCTGTTTTTT
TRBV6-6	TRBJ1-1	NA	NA	CARQRWGPGMNTEAFF	TGTGCCCGCCAGCGGTGGGGGCCGGGCATGAACACTGAAGCTTTCTTT
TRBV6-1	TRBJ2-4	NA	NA	CASNTGVARYF	TGTGCCAGCAATACAGGCGTGGCTCGGTACTTC
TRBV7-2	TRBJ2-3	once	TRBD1	CASRQTGTDTQYF	TGTGCCAGCAGGCAGACAGGGACAGATACGCAGTATTTT
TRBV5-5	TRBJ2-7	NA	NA	CASSLLRGDEQYF	TGTGCCAGCAGCCTCCTTCGTGGCGACGAGCAGTACTTC
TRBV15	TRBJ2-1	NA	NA	CATSRDGNSFYNEQFF	TGTGCCACCAGCAGAGACGGTAACAGCTTTTACAATGAGCAGTTCTTC
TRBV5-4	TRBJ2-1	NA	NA	CASAPGNSYNEQFF	TGTGCCAGCGCACCCGGGAATTCCTACAATGAGCAGTTCTTC
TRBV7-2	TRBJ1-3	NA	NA	CASSSRGNTIYF	TGTGCCAGCAGCTCCCGGGGAAACACCATATATTTT
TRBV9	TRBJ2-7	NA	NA	CASSTSGRNEQYF	TGTGCCAGCAGTACGTCAGGGAGGAACGAGCAGTACTTC
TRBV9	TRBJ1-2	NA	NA	CASSVDRDYGYTF	TGTGCCAGCAGCGTAGACCGGGACTATGGCTACACCTTC
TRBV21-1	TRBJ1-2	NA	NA	CASSKVVSTGSGDYGYTF	TGTGCCAGCAGCAAAGTGGTTTCAACAGGGTCAGGTGACTATGGCTACACCTTC
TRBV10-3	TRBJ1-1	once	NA	CAISERALGTEAFF	TGTGCCATCAGTGAAAGGGCGCTCGGCACTGAAGCTTTCTTT
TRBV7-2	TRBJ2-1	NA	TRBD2	CASSSSGDVSYNEQFF	TGTGCCAGCAGCTCTAGCGGGGATGTCTCCTACAATGAGCAGTTCTTC
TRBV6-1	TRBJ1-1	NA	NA	CASSEVRGGPAEAFF	TGTGCCAGCAGTGAAGTTCGGGGAGGACCAGCTGAAGCTTTCTTT
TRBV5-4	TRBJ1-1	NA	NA	CASSQLANMNTEAFF	TGTGCCAGCAGCCAATTAGCCAACATGAACACTGAAGCTTTCTTT
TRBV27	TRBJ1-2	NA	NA	CASSFRVSNYGYTF	TGTGCCAGCAGTTTTCGGGTTTCTAACTATGGCTACACCTTC
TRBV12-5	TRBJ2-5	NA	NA	CASGLVVASMQTQYF	TGTGCTAGTGGTTTGGTTGTCGCTAGTATGCAGACCCAGTACTTC
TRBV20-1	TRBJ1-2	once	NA	CSGTRGYGYTF	TGCAGTGGGACCCGGGGCTATGGCTACACCTTC
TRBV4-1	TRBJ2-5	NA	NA	CASSLFSTETQYF	TGCGCCAGCAGCCTCTTTTCCACAGAGACCCAGTACTTC
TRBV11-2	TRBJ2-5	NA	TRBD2	CASSLIASGGGQYF	TGTGCCAGCAGCTTAATCGCTAGCGGGGGAGGACAGTACTTC
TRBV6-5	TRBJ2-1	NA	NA	CASSFQGEQFF	TGTGCCAGCAGTTTTCAAGGTGAGCAGTTCTTC
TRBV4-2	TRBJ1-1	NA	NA	CASSLKGNTEAFF	TGTGCCAGCAGCCTTAAAGGGAACACTGAAGCTTTCTTT
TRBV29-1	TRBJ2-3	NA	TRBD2	CSVRGGALTDTQYF	TGCAGCGTTCGCGGGGGGGCCCTGACAGATACGCAGTATTTT
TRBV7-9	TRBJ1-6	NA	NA	CASTRGSSPLHF	TGTGCCAGCACCCGAGGGAGTTCACCCCTCCACTTT
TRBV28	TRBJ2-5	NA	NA	CASSLLRGETQYF	TGTGCCAGCAGTTTATTGAGAGGGGAGACCCAGTACTTC